A single sample gave rise to the 13 T cell receptor beta chains below, sequenced in a study of persistence of HIV-infected CD4 T cells. This was the immunoSEQ version 4 assay in survey mode. Assay used: immunoSEQ multiplex PCR; TCRdb lists only in-frame clones, some missing. Of over 25,000 clones in the sample, roughly four fifths were seen once. Antigen specificity for these receptors is unknown. Cells were stimulated with CMV-infected fibroblast lysates at around 9.1 ug/mL. Memory cells lacking CD40L and CD69 with high CD45RO were sorted. The sample here was CD4+ T cells sorted from PBMCs after approximately 19-hour stimulation, taken from a patient who received antiretroviral therapy. Receptor source: an adult man with HIV who was CMV-seropositive.

The chain employs TRBV7-2 and TRBJ2-3, with 8 bases identical to TRBD2. Germline CDR1 and CDR2: SGHTA and FQGNSA. The CDR3 consists of 15 residues. With V trimmed by 1 base and J by 3 bases, 3 bases remained unmatched. CDR3 loop: CASSLVAGGTDTQYF. Written as DNA, the CDR3 is TGTGCCAGCAGCTTAGTTGCGGGGGGTACAGATACGCAGTATTTT.

The rearrangement joins TRBV3-1 (or the pseudogene TRBV3-2) to TRBJ1-1; D is unresolved. Germline V gives CDR1 LGHDT, CDR2 YNNKEL (reference sequence). This CDR3 spans 15 amino acids. The V and J ends lost 0 bases and 1 base respectively, with 9 bases between them. CDR3 in amino acids: CASSQEGYRNTEAFF. The CDR3 DNA is TGTGCCAGCAGCCAAGAGGGTTATAGGAACACTGAAGCTTTCTTT.

This rearrangement joins TRBV29-1 to TRBJ1-2; a weak D match, TRBD1 (5 bases). CDR1 is SQVTM and CDR2 is ANQGSEA in the germline V gene. The CDR3 is 14 residues long. V was trimmed by 6 bases and J by 5 bases, leaving 19 bases between them. The chain's CDR3 is CSVGGLGLGYGYTF. The CDR3 DNA follows: TGCAGCGTCGGGGGACTCGGGCTGGGGTATGGCTACACCTTC.

The chain has TRBV7-9 and TRBJ2-6; 8 bases map to TRBD1. CDR1 and CDR2 (germline): SEHNR, FQNEAQ (reference sequence). CDR3 length: 17 amino acids. Trimming cost V 5 bases and J 1 base; bases outside gene matches: 7. CDR3 loop: CASSGDRGSSGANVLTF. The CDR3 nucleotides are TGTGCCAGCAGCGGAGACAGGGGCTCGTCTGGGGCCAACGTCCTGACTTTC.

The genes are TRBV6-5 and TRBJ2-7, with D maybe TRBD1 (6 bases). Per germline, CDR1 MNHEY and CDR2 SVGAGI. The CDR3 consists of 15 residues. V lost 6 bases and J 0 bases, leaving 15 bases between the germline ends. CDR3 loop: CASRLQDSYSYEQYF. In DNA form, the CDR3 reads TGTGCCAGCAGATTACAGGACAGTTACTCCTACGAGCAGTACTTC.

The rearrangement uses TRBV5-1 and TRBJ2-7; TRBD2 matches at 10 bases. The CDR3 contains 14 residues. Germline V gene lookup returns CDR1 SGHRS and CDR2 YFSETQ. V lost 4 bases to trimming and J lost 4 bases; unmatched junction nucleotides: 5. CDR3 region: CASSSGGEGYEQYF. The CDR3 nucleotides are TGCGCCAGCAGCAGCGGGGGGGAAGGTTACGAGCAGTACTTC.

This clone occurred a few times. The genes are TRBV20-1 and TRBJ1-1; D gene uncertain. V shed 5 bases and J shed 1 base, with 5 bases lying between them. From germline, CDR1 is DFQATT and CDR2 SNEGSKA (reference sequence). The CDR3 contains 11 residues. CDR3 residues: CSASRNTEAFF. The CDR3 nucleotides read TGCAGTGCTTCCAGGAACACTGAAGCTTTCTTT.

This clone was seen once. The rearrangement uses TRBV14 and TRBJ2-3, with unresolved D. The CDR3 contains 11 residues. CDR1 SGHDN and CDR2 FVKESK come from the germline V gene. V was pared by 3 bases and J by 4 bases, with 2 bases between. In DNA, the CDR3 is TGTGCCAGCAGCCATTCAGATACGCAGTATTTT. Translating it yields CASSHSDTQYF. Looking up the rest from reference TRBV14 and TRBJ2-3 gives the full variable domain: EAGVTQFPSHSVIEKGQTVTLRCDPISGHDNLYWYRRVMGKEIKFLLHFVKESKQDESGMPNNRFLAERTGGTYSTLKVQPAELEDSGVYFCASSHSDTQYFGPGTRLTVL.

J is TRBJ2-7 and V is TRBV2; 8 bases are shared with TRBD2. The germline gives CDR1 SNHLY, CDR2 FYNNEI. V lost 2 bases and J lost 7; bases outside the gene matches: 7. This CDR3 has 14 residues. The CDR3 loop reads CASSEIAGREEQYF. For the CDR3, the DNA is TGTGCCAGCAGTGAAATAGCCGGGAGGGAGGAGCAGTACTTC.

V usage is TRBV6-1 and J usage is TRBJ1-2; D remains ambiguous. The V and J ends lost 2 bases and 2 bases respectively, with 12 bases between them. CDR3 length: 15 residues. Germline V gene data show CDR1 as MNHNS and CDR2 as SASEGT. CDR3 bases: TGTGCCAGCAGTGAATATACTTCCTCCAACTATGGCTACACCTTC. Amino acids: CASSEYTSSNYGYTF.

As DNA, the CDR3 is TGTGCCAGTGCTGGACATAGCTACACCTTC. Translated, it gives CASAGHSYTF. V and J are TRBV19 and TRBJ1-2, with D tentatively TRBD1 (5 bases). The V end was cut by 8 bases, the J end by 9 bases, with 10 bases between. Germline V gene sequence: CDR1 LNHDA, CDR2 SQIVND (reference sequence). The CDR3 is 10 residues long. The whole variable domain, filled in from reference TRBV19 and TRBJ1-2, reads DGGITQSPKYLFRKEGQNVTLSCEQNLNHDAMYWYRQDPGQGLRLIYYSQIVNDFQKGDIAEGYSVSREKKESFPLTVTSAQKNPTAFYLCASAGHSYTFGSGTRLTVV.

V is TRBV6-1 and J is TRBJ2-7, with a weak D call TRBD2 (5 bases). In germline, CDR1 is MNHNS, CDR2 SASEGT. The V and J ends lost 3 bases and 4 bases respectively, with 16 bases between them. CDR3 size: 15 residues. The CDR3 region is CASSDVPAREYEQYF. The CDR3 coding sequence is TGTGCCAGCAGTGACGTCCCGGCAAGGGAGTACGAGCAGTACTTC.

The V and J genes are TRBV7-2 and TRBJ2-7; D remains ambiguous. Per the germline V gene, CDR1 is SGHTA and CDR2 is FQGNSA. The V and J ends lost 3 bases and 2 bases respectively, with 8 bases between them. This CDR3 is built from 13 residues. Here the CDR3 reads CASSLFITYEQYF. CDR3 DNA: TGTGCCAGCAGCTTGTTCATCACCTACGAGCAGTACTTC.